A selection of T cell receptor beta chains follows, all from one sample in a study of blood T cells in healthy people across ages. TCRdb ran MiXCR on the 5' RACE reads and lists one entry per CDR3 protein. In the table there are hundreds of thousands of distinct CDR3 sequences, around three fifths of which are singletons. Sequencing was done on a sample of blood. These receptors were collected from a man aged 60-69 years in good health. Each CDR3 is given with its conserved first and last residue.

j_call	v_call	cdr3_aa
TRBJ1-1	TRBV7-2	CASSFGLNTEAFF
TRBJ1-2	TRBV6-2/TRBV6-3	CASSPDRDEGYTF
TRBJ2-6	TRBV2	CASSGQGRAGANVLTF
TRBJ2-1	TRBV18	CASSTYRAPGDEQFF
TRBJ2-1	TRBV6-4	CASSDLGGKTLDEQFF
TRBJ2-1	TRBV18	CASSPPGLAGKYNEQFF
TRBJ2-3	TRBV9	CASSVDGTDTDTQYF
TRBJ2-3	TRBV12-3/TRBV12-4	CASSPSGTRSTDTQYF
TRBJ2-7	TRBV5-1	CASPGHTSSYEQYF
TRBJ2-6	TRBV7-9	CASSLRPNSGANVLTF
TRBJ1-1	TRBV5-1	CASRPLPTGNTEAFF
TRBJ2-1	TRBV28	CASSLWDRGSNEQFF
TRBJ2-7	TRBV28	CASRPGPLYEQYF
TRBJ2-2	TRBV12-3/TRBV12-4	CASSSRQGGELFF
TRBJ2-1	TRBV11-2	CASSLGLAGILDGQFF
.	TRBV29-1	CSVEIGGLAVSEQYF
TRBJ2-5	TRBV6-1	CASSGLAAQETQYF
TRBJ2-3	TRBV3-1	CASSYRTGNTDTQYF